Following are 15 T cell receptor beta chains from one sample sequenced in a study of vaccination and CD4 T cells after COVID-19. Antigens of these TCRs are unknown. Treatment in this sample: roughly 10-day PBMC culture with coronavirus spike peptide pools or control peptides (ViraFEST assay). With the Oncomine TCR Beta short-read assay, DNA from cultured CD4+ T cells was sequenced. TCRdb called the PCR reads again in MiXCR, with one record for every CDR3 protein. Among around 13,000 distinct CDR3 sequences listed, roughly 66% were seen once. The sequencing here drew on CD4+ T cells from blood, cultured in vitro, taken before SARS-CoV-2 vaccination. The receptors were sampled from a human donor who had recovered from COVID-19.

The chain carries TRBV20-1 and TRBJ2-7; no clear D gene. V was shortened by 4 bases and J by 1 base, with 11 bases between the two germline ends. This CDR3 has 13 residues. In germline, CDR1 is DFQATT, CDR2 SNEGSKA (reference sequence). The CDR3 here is CSAKWLQSYEQYF. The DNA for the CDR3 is TGCAGTGCTAAATGGTTACAGTCCTACGAGCAGTACTTC.

Here the CDR3 DNA reads TGCGCCAGCAGCTTATACAGGGGAAGGGGCACCGGGGAGCTGTTTTTT. Its translation is CASSLYRGRGTGELFF. The chain joins TRBV5-1 to TRBJ2-2, with 7 bases aligning to TRBD1. Germline CDR1 reads SGHRS; CDR2 reads YFSETQ. With V trimmed by 2 bases and J by 4 bases, 8 bases remained unmatched. The CDR3 contains 16 residues.

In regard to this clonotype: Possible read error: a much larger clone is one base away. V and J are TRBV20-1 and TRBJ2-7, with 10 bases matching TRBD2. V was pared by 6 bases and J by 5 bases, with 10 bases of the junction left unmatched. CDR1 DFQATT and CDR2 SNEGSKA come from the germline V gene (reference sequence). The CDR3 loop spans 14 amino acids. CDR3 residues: CSAYGLAGVNEQYF. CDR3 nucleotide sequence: TGCAGTGCCTACGGTCTAGCGGGAGTAAACGAGCAGTACTTC.

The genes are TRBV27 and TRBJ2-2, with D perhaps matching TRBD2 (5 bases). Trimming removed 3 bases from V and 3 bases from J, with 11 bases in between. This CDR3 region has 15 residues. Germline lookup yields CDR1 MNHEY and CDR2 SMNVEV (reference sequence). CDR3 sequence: CASSFRGVDTGELFF. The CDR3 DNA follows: TGTGCCAGCAGTTTTCGGGGAGTGGACACCGGGGAGCTGTTTTTT.

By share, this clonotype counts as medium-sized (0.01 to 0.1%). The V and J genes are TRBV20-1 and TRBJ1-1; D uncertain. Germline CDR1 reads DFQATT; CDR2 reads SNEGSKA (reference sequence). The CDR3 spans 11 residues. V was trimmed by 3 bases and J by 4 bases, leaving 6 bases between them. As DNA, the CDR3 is TGCAGTGCTAGCCGGGCCACTGAAGCTTTCTTT. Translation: CSASRATEAFF.

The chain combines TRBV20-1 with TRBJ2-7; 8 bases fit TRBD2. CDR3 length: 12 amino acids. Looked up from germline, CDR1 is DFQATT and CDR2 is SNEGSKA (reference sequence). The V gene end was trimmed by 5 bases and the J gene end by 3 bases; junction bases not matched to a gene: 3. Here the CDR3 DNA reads TGCAGTGCTCCCAGCGGGGGCTACGAGCAGTACTTC. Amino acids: CSAPSGGYEQYF.

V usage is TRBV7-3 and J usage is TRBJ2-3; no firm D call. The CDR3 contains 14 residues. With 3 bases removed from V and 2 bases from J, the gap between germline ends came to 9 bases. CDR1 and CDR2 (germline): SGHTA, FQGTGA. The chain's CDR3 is CASSFGQVTDTQYF. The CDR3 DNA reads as TGTGCCAGCAGCTTCGGCCAGGTCACAGATACGCAGTATTTT.

The DNA of the CDR3 is TGTGCCAGCAGTGAAGGGACAGGGGCATACGAGCAGTACTTC. The encoded protein is CASSEGTGAYEQYF. The rearrangement joins TRBV12-3 or TRBV12-4 to TRBJ2-7, with 10 nucleotides matching TRBD1. Trimming at V came to 5 bases and at J to 4 bases, leaving 5 bases not matched to a gene. The CDR3 loop spans 14 amino acids.

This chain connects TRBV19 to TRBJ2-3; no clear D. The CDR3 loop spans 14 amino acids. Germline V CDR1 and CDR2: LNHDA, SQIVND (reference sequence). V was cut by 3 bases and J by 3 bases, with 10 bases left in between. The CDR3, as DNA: TGTGCCAGTAGTATTTCTAGGGTTACAGATACGCAGTATTTT. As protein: CASSISRVTDTQYF.

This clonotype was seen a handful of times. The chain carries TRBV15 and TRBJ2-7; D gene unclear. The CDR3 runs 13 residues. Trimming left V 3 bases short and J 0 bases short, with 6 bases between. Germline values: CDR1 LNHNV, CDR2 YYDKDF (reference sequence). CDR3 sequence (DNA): TGTGCCACCAGCAGCAGGTTCTCCTACGAGCAGTACTTC. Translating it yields CATSSRFSYEQYF.

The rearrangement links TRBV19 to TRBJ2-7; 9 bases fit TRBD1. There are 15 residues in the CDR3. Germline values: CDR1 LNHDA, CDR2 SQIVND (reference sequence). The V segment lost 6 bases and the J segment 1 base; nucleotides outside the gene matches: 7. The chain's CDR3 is CASSYSGTGSYEQYF. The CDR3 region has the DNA TGTGCCAGTAGCTACTCCGGGACAGGGTCCTACGAGCAGTACTTC.

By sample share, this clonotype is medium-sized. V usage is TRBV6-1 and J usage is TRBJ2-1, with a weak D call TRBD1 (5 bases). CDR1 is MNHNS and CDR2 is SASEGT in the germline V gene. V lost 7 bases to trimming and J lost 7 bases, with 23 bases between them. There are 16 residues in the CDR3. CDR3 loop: CASIFRAGSWGNEQFF. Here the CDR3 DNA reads TGTGCCAGCATTTTCAGGGCCGGGTCTTGGGGAAATGAGCAGTTCTTC.

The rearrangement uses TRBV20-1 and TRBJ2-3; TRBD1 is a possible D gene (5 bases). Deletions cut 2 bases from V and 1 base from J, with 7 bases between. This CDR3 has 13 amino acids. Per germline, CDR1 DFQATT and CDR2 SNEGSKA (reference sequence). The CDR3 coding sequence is TGCAGTGCTAGACTGGGGCGCACAGATACGCAGTATTTT. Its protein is CSARLGRTDTQYF.

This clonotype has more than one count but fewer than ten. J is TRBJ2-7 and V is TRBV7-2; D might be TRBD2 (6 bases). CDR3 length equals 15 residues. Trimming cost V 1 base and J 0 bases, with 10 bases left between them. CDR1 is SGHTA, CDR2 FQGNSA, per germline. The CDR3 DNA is TGTGCCAGCAGCTTAGGTAGCGGAGTCTCCTACGAGCAGTACTTC. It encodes CASSLGSGVSYEQYF.

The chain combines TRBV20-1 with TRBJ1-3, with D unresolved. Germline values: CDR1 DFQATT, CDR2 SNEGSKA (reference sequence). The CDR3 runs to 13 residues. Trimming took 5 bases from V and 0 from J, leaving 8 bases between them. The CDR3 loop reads CSAGSISGNTIYF. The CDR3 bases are TGCAGTGCTGGGTCCATCTCTGGAAACACCATATATTTT.